These 27 T cell receptor beta chains were sequenced from one sample in a study of blood T cell repertoires in COVID-19. TCRdb's table, derived via immunoSEQ multiplex PCR, lists solely in-frame clones and lacks some. The sample carries tens of thousands of clones, 80% to 90% recorded once. Material: peripheral blood. Receptors originate from an elderly woman with COVID-19, enrolled during active disease.

This rearrangement joins TRBV5-5 to TRBJ2-2; 11 bases are a match to TRBD2. The germline V gene has CDR1 SGHKS and CDR2 YYEKEE (reference sequence). V lost 1 base and J lost 3; bases outside the gene matches: 5. The CDR3 consists of 17 residues. For the CDR3, the DNA is TGTGCCAGCAGCTTGCGGCTAGCGGGGGGACACACCGGGGAGCTGTTTTTT. It specifies CASSLRLAGGHTGELFF.

This chain uses TRBV28 with TRBJ1-3; no clear D. The germline V gene encodes CDR1 MDHEN and CDR2 SYDVKM. The CDR3 has 13 residues. Trimming stripped 5 bases from V and 7 bases from J, with 12 bases between. For the CDR3, the DNA is TGTGCCAGCAGTCTTCTTCCGGGGAACACCATATATTTT. Amino acids: CASSLLPGNTIYF.

The chain is built from TRBV18 and TRBJ2-3, with TRBD1 matching over 7 bases. CDR3 length: 15 residues. V lost 3 bases to trimming and J lost 2 bases; unmatched junction nucleotides: 5. CDR1 and CDR2 (germline): KGHSH, LQKENI. CDR3 sequence reads: CASSPHDRVTDTQYF. The DNA for the CDR3 is TGTGCCAGCTCACCCCACGACAGGGTCACAGATACGCAGTATTTT. Filled out from reference TRBV18 and TRBJ2-3, the complete variable domain reads NAGVMQNPRHLVRRRGQEARLRCSPMKGHSHVYWYRQLPEEGLKFMVYLQKENIIDESGMPKERFSAEFPKEGPSILRIQQVVRGDSAAYFCASSPHDRVTDTQYFGPGTRLTVL.

This chain joins TRBV18 and TRBJ2-3; TRBD2 aligns across 7 bases. Germline-derived CDR1 and CDR2 are KGHSH and LQKENI. Germline trimming cut 0 bases from V and 2 bases from J; bases unmatched to any gene: 5. The CDR3 contains 16 residues. The CDR3 nucleotides read TGTGCCAGCTCACCACCGGAGCGGGGCGACACAGATACGCAGTATTTT. It encodes CASSPPERGDTDTQYF.

The rearrangement joins TRBV19 to TRBJ1-5; a possible D gene is TRBD1 (5 bases). The CDR3 covers 15 residues. The V end lost 1 base, the J end lost 4 bases, and 11 bases lay between the germline ends. CDR1 LNHDA and CDR2 SQIVND come from the germline V gene (reference sequence). The CDR3 DNA follows: TGTGCCAGTAGTATAGGTCAGGGTAGGAATCAGCCCCAGCATTTT. Protein product: CASSIGQGRNQPQHF.

The CDR3 protein is CAISEDRGPYGYTF. DNA of the CDR3: TGTGCCATCAGTGAGGACAGGGGGCCCTATGGCTACACCTTC. The chain uses TRBV10-3 and TRBJ1-2; the match to TRBD1 covers 10 bases. V dropped 2 bases and J dropped 4; count of bases not matched to a gene: 1. Germline V lookup: CDR1 ENHRY, CDR2 SYGVKD. This CDR3 has 14 amino acids.

This chain uses TRBV20-1 with TRBJ2-3; possibly TRBD1 for D (6 bases). CDR3 length equals 12 residues. CDR1 is DFQATT, CDR2 SNEGSKA, per germline (reference sequence). V was shortened by 3 bases and J by 4 bases, with 8 bases between the two germline ends. The CDR3 is CSASQGPDTQYF. In DNA form, the CDR3 reads TGCAGTGCTAGTCAGGGGCCAGATACGCAGTATTTT.

This clone has a single count. The genes are TRBV6-5 and TRBJ2-3; 7 positions agree with TRBD2. The length of the CDR3 is 15 residues. Unmatched junction bases numbered 10, after V lost 2 bases and J lost 8 bases. Germline V CDR1 and CDR2: MNHEY, SVGAGI. The DNA for the CDR3 is TGTGCCAGCAGTTACGCGGGGAGGGCGCCCGTTACGCAGTATTTT. Translated, it gives CASSYAGRAPVTQYF.

This rearrangement joins TRBV5-5 to TRBJ2-7, with 12 bases aligning to TRBD2. The germline V gene encodes CDR1 SGHKS and CDR2 YYEKEE (reference sequence). This CDR3 comprises 19 residues. Trimming took 2 bases from V and 0 from J; bases not matched to a gene: 12. CDR3 nucleotide sequence: TGTGCCAGCAGCTTATCCCTGACTAGCGGGAGCTATAGCTCCTACGAGCAGTACTTC. It specifies CASSLSLTSGSYSSYEQYF.

V gene TRBV7-9 combines with J gene TRBJ2-7, with D possibly being TRBD1 (5 bases). Trimming removed 5 bases at V and 3 bases at J, with 11 bases between. CDR3 length equals 13 residues. Germline V lookup: CDR1 SEHNR, CDR2 FQNEAQ (reference sequence). The CDR3 sequence: CASSPDSLYEQYF. Here the CDR3 DNA reads TGTGCCAGCAGCCCCGACAGTCTCTACGAGCAGTACTTC.

CDR3 sequence reads: CSIGLYNEQFF. As DNA, the CDR3 is TGCAGCATCGGGTTATACAATGAGCAGTTCTTC. This chain connects TRBV29-1 to TRBJ2-1; D remains unclear. Between the trimmed V and J ends, which lost 8 bases and 4 bases, there was a span of 9 bases. CDR3 length equals 11 residues. The germline gives CDR1 SQVTM, CDR2 ANQGSEA.

The chain is built from TRBV6-5 and TRBJ2-7; 9 bases align to TRBD1. The CDR3 totals 15 residues. The germline V gene has CDR1 MNHEY and CDR2 SVGAGI. V gave up 11 bases and J gave up 2 bases; unmatched junction bases: 13. The CDR3 here is CAGLLPGQGTYEQYF. DNA of the CDR3: TGTGCCGGCCTTCTCCCGGGACAGGGAACCTACGAGCAGTACTTC.

This clone has only a few counts. This rearrangement joins TRBV4-1 to TRBJ2-3; D might be TRBD2 (6 bases). With 3 bases removed from V and 2 bases from J, the gap between germline ends came to 12 bases. The CDR3 has 15 amino acids. Germline-derived CDR1 and CDR2 are MGHRA and YSYEKL. Here the CDR3 DNA reads TGCGCCAGCAGCCAGATTAGCGGCGTCACAGATACGCAGTATTTT. This encodes CASSQISGVTDTQYF.

This clone came up once. This chain links TRBV28 with TRBJ2-1; the match to TRBD2 covers 11 bases. Germline CDR1 reads MDHEN; CDR2 reads SYDVKM. V lost 11 bases and J lost 12; bases outside the gene matches: 12. This CDR3 contains 13 residues. The CDR3 here is CAVGTSGVLGQFF. CDR3 in DNA: TGTGCCGTCGGGACTAGCGGCGTCCTCGGGCAGTTCTTC.

The chain carries TRBV27 and TRBJ2-4; 7 nucleotides line up with TRBD2. V gave up 4 bases and J gave up 1 base; unmatched junction bases: 10. CDR1 is MNHEY, CDR2 SMNVEV, per germline (reference sequence). This CDR3 has 17 amino acids. The CDR3: CASSSSGGGGAKNIQYF. CDR3 nucleotides: TGTGCCAGCAGTTCCTCGGGTGGGGGAGGGGCCAAAAACATTCAGTACTTC.

This sequence joins TRBV5-1 and TRBJ1-4; D not resolved. Germline-derived CDR1 and CDR2 are SGHRS and YFSETQ. Deletions cut 4 bases from V and 8 bases from J, with 21 bases between. CDR3 length equals 16 residues. The CDR3 sequence: CASSPFSGSVSEKLFF. CDR3 in DNA: TGCGCCAGCAGCCCTTTTTCGGGGTCTGTAAGCGAAAAACTGTTTTTT.

The V call is TRBV24-1, the J call TRBJ2-3; a weak D match, TRBD2 (5 bases). With 3 bases removed from V and 2 bases from J, the gap between germline ends came to 8 bases. The CDR3 is 14 residues long. Germline CDR1 is KGHDR and CDR2 is SFDVKD. CDR3 amino acids: CATSDVASTDTQYF. CDR3 DNA: TGTGCCACCAGTGATGTAGCGTCCACAGATACGCAGTATTTT.

This rearrangement joins TRBV5-1 to TRBJ1-6, with a tentative D call TRBD1 (6 bases). Germline V gene sequence: CDR1 SGHRS, CDR2 YFSETQ. Trimming removed 4 bases from V and 0 bases from J, with 11 bases in between. This CDR3 region has 16 residues. The CDR3 nucleotides read TGCGCCAGCAGCCCCACAGGGAGCTCCTATAATTCACCCCTCCACTTT. It specifies CASSPTGSSYNSPLHF.

The chain is built from TRBV30 and TRBJ1-1; D gene unclear. The CDR3 spans 14 residues. Per germline, CDR1 GTSNPN and CDR2 SVGIG (reference sequence). Trimming removed 2 bases from V and 0 bases from J, with 10 bases in between. As DNA, the CDR3 is TGTGCCTGGAGTACTCTAACGGTGAACACTGAAGCTTTCTTT. Translating it yields CAWSTLTVNTEAFF.

This chain links TRBV24-1 with TRBJ1-5; D not resolved. Germline CDR1 KGHDR, CDR2 SFDVKD. Trimming took 3 bases from V and 7 from J, leaving 9 bases between them. The CDR3 is made up of 13 amino acids. The CDR3 DNA is TGTGCCACCAGTGATCGAGGAGTCCAGCCCCAGCATTTT. It codes for CATSDRGVQPQHF.

The gene calls are TRBV6-2 or TRBV6-3 and TRBJ2-2, with 8 bases lining up with TRBD2. The CDR3 consists of 15 residues. With 1 base clipped from V and 7 bases from J, the junction kept 5 bases outside the gene matches. Germline V gene data show CDR1 as MNHEY and CDR2 as SVGEGT. In DNA form, the CDR3 reads TGTGCCAGCAGTTACTTACATGGGACTAGCGGGGAGCTGTTTTTT. Translation gives CASSYLHGTSGELFF.

The chain joins TRBV11-2 to TRBJ1-2; tentatively, D is TRBD1 (5 bases). Germline assignment: CDR1 SGHAT and CDR2 FQNNGV. V was pared by 4 bases and J by 6 bases, with 12 bases between. This CDR3 spans 13 amino acids. The CDR3 nucleotides are TGTGCCAGCAGCTCATGGGGGGGTAATGGCTACACCTTC. Protein product: CASSSWGGNGYTF.

The chain links TRBV5-6 to TRBJ2-7; 8 bases fit TRBD2. This CDR3 has 19 residues. The germline V gene encodes CDR1 SGHDT and CDR2 YYEEEE. Trimming removed 0 bases from V and 2 bases from J; junction bases left unmatched: 16. The chain's CDR3 is CASSLAYPTGAGATYEQYF. The CDR3 DNA reads as TGTGCCAGCAGCTTGGCCTACCCTACGGGAGCGGGAGCAACCTACGAGCAGTACTTC.

DNA for the CDR3: TGTGCCAGTAGTAGGGTTGCCAGGCGGGCAAGCTCCTACAATGAGCAGTTCTTC. This translates into CASSRVARRASSYNEQFF. The rearrangement uses TRBV19 and TRBJ2-1; D may be TRBD2 (5 bases). The CDR3 is made up of 18 amino acids. From germline, CDR1 is LNHDA and CDR2 SQIVND (reference sequence). Trimming shortened V by 4 bases and J by 0 bases, and 19 bases separated the two germline ends.

The CDR3 coding sequence is TGCGCCAGCAGCTCCCGGGGGGAGGGAGAGGATGGCTACACCTTC. Its translation is CASSSRGEGEDGYTF. V and J are TRBV5-1 and TRBJ1-2; D is possibly TRBD1 (5 bases). The CDR3 length is 15 residues. Trimming stripped 3 bases from V and 6 bases from J, with 18 bases between. The V gene's germline CDR1 is SGHRS and CDR2 YFSETQ.

The rearrangement links TRBV28 to TRBJ1-5; D gene ambiguous. CDR1 is MDHEN and CDR2 is SYDVKM in the germline V gene. The CDR3 contains 16 residues. V lost 5 bases, J lost 12 bases, and 26 bases lay in between. The CDR3 loop is CASSLRGGSRWRSQHF. CDR3 nucleotides: TGTGCCAGCAGTCTTCGGGGAGGAAGCCGATGGAGGAGCCAGCATTTT.

In this sample, this clone turned up once. The gene calls are TRBV3-1 (or the pseudogene TRBV3-2) and TRBJ2-7; a possible D gene is TRBD2 (6 bases). Between the trimmed V and J ends, which lost 2 bases and 3 bases, there was a span of 17 bases. The CDR3 extends over 16 amino acids. Per germline, CDR1 LGHDT and CDR2 YNNKEL (reference sequence). In DNA form, the CDR3 reads TGTGCCAGCAGCCAATCTTATGGGCAGGGAGGCTACGAGCAGTACTTC. Encoded protein: CASSQSYGQGGYEQYF.